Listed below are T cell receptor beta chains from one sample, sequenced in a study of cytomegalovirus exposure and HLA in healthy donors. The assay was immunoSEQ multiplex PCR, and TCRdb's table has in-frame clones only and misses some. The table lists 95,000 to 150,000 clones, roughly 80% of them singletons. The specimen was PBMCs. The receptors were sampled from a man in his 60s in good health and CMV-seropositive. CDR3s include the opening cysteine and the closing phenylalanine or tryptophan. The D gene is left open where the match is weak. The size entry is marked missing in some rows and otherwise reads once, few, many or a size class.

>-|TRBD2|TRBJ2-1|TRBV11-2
CASSIGPSGGPYNEQFF
TGTGCCAGCAGCATAGGGCCTAGCGGGGGCCCCTACAATGAGCAGTTCTTC
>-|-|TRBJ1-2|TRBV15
CATSTLGLGYGYTF
TGTGCCACCAGCACACTGGGGCTGGGATATGGCTACACCTTC
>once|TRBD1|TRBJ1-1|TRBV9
CASSVNGDRVSRAFF
TGTGCCAGCAGCGTAAACGGAGACAGGGTCAGTCGAGCTTTCTTT
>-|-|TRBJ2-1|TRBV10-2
CASSESRRVRGEQFF
TGCGCCAGCAGTGAGTCGAGGCGGGTCCGGGGTGAGCAGTTCTTC
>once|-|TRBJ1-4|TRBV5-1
CASRPDGGNEKLFF
TGCGCCAGCAGGCCGGACGGAGGTAATGAAAAACTGTTTTTT
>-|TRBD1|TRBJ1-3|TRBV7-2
CASSARDRVVGNTIYF
TGTGCCAGCAGCGCCCGGGACAGGGTTGTCGGAAACACCATATATTTT
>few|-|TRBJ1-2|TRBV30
CAWSAPQQGNYGYTF
TGTGCCTGGAGTGCCCCTCAGCAGGGAAACTATGGCTACACCTTC
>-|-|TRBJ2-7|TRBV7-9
CASSFRPLGGVSYEQYF
TGTGCCAGCAGCTTTAGGCCCTTAGGCGGGGTCTCCTACGAGCAGTACTTC
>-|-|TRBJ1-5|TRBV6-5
CASSTTPSNQPQHF
TGTGCCAGCAGTACGACACCTAGCAATCAGCCCCAGCATTTT
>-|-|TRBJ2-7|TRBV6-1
CASSISGLHSYEQYF
TGTGCCAGCAGCATTTCGGGACTCCACTCCTACGAGCAGTACTTC
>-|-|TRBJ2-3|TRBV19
CASSIASRGSLDTQYF
TGTGCCAGTAGTATAGCATCCAGGGGAAGTCTAGATACGCAGTATTTT
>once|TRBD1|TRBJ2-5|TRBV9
CASSAPGQGVRETQYF
TGTGCAAGCAGCGCACCGGGACAGGGGGTTCGGGAGACCCAGTACTTC
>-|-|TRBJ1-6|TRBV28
CASSPSTGNNSPLHF
TGTGCCAGCAGTCCATCGACAGGAAATAATTCACCCCTCCACTTT
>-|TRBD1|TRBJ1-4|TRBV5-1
CASTWDRGGEKLFF
TGCGCCAGCACCTGGGACAGGGGAGGAGAAAAACTGTTTTTT
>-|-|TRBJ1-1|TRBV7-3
CASSPGMNTEAFF
TGTGCCAGCAGCCCAGGTATGAACACTGAAGCTTTCTTT
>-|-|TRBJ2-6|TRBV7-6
CASSLTRRSGANVLTF
TGTGCCAGCAGCTTAACTCGGCGGTCGGGGGCCAACGTCCTGACTTTC
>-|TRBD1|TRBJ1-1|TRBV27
CASSRTGGNTEAFF
TGTGCCAGCAGTAGGACAGGGGGTAACACTGAAGCTTTCTTT